These 16 T cell receptor beta chains were all obtained from the same sample, sequenced in a study of blood T cell repertoires in COVID-19. TCRdb's copy holds only in-frame clones and misses some; the assay was immunoSEQ multiplex PCR. The data hold approximately 300,000 clones, with approximately 86% observed a single time. Sequencing was carried out using peripheral blood. The source of these receptors is a man aged 18 to 30 with active or convalescent COVID-19.

V gene TRBV7-8 combines with J gene TRBJ2-3, with D possibly being TRBD2 (6 bases). The CDR3 consists of 15 residues. Trimming took off 3 bases at V and 5 bases at J, with 15 bases between the two ends. From germline, CDR1 is SGHVS and CDR2 FQNEAQ. DNA of the CDR3: TGTGCCAGCAGCTTCGGCGGGACGGCGCAAGATACGCAGTATTTT. Amino acid sequence: CASSFGGTAQDTQYF. Complete variable domain (other parts from reference TRBV7-8 and TRBJ2-3): GAGVSQSPRYKVAKRGQDVALRCDPISGHVSLFWYQQALGQGPEFLTYFQNEAQLDKSGLPSDRFFAERPEGSVSTLKIQRTQQEDSAVYLCASSFGGTAQDTQYFGPGTRLTVL.

The chain couples TRBV20-1 to TRBJ2-7; D is unclear. This CDR3 has 11 residues. Trimming cost V 4 bases and J 4 bases, with 8 bases left between them. Per germline, CDR1 DFQATT and CDR2 SNEGSKA (reference sequence). The CDR3 DNA reads as TGCAGTGCTAACGGAGCTTACGAGCAGTACTTC. It specifies CSANGAYEQYF.

The chain links TRBV6-1 to TRBJ2-7; D possibly corresponds to TRBD1 (6 bases). Trimming pared 1 base from V and 6 bases from J, leaving 13 bases between. Germline CDR1 is MNHNS and CDR2 is SASEGT. There are 14 residues in the CDR3. CDR3 DNA: TGTGCCAGCAGTGAAGGACTACAGGGAAGCGAGCAGTACTTC. This translates into CASSEGLQGSEQYF.

This clone has a handful of counts. The chain recombines TRBV28 with TRBJ1-3, with D uncertain. With 3 bases removed from V and 7 bases from J, the gap between germline ends came to 7 bases. The CDR3 is 12 amino acids. Germline CDR1 and CDR2: MDHEN and SYDVKM. CDR3 amino acids: CASSFPGNTIYF. The DNA of the CDR3 is TGTGCCAGCAGTTTTCCCGGGAACACCATATATTTT.

V is TRBV4-3 and J is TRBJ2-3; 9 bases align to TRBD2. The V and J ends lost 4 bases and 1 base, in that order; junction bases with no gene match: 0. CDR1 LGHNA and CDR2 YSLEER come from the germline V gene. The length of the CDR3 is 14 residues. The CDR3 DNA follows: TGCGCCAGCAGCCGACTAGCGGGCACAGATACGCAGTATTTT. Amino acid sequence: CASSRLAGTDTQYF.

CDR3 in DNA: TGTGCCAGCAGTTACTCGGGCAGGGGAACTGGTGGCTACACCTTC. It is translated as CASSYSGRGTGGYTF. The V and J genes are TRBV6-5 and TRBJ1-2; weak D call: TRBD1 (6 bases). The ends were cut back, 0 bases at V and 7 bases at J, with 15 bases in the middle. The CDR3 runs 15 residues. Germline V CDR1 and CDR2: MNHEY, SVGAGI.

The gene calls are TRBV28 and TRBJ2-7; D possibly corresponds to TRBD2 (6 bases). The germline CDR1 and CDR2 sequences are MDHEN and SYDVKM. The CDR3 totals 14 residues. Trimming took off 3 bases at V and 2 bases at J, with 11 bases between the two ends. CDR3 in amino acids: CASSFSAGTYEQYF. The DNA for the CDR3 is TGTGCCAGCAGTTTCTCGGCGGGAACCTACGAGCAGTACTTC.

This clone was seen once. The chain uses TRBV9 and TRBJ2-7; D might be TRBD1 (6 bases). With 4 bases removed from V and 0 bases from J, the gap between germline ends came to 17 bases. This CDR3 has 16 amino acids. Germline V CDR1 and CDR2: SGDLS, YYNGEE. The CDR3 DNA follows: TGTGCCAGCAGCTCTCACCCGGGACAAGCCTCCTACGAGCAGTACTTC. Protein product: CASSSHPGQASYEQYF. Drawing the rest from reference TRBV9 and TRBJ2-7, the complete variable domain is DSGVTQTPKHLITATGQRVTLRCSPRSGDLSVYWYQQSLDQGLQFLIQYYNGEERAKGNILERFSAQQFPDLHSELNLSSLELGDSALYFCASSSHPGQASYEQYFGPGTRLTVT.

The J gene is TRBJ1-5, the V gene TRBV2; 7 positions agree with TRBD1. The ends lost 4 bases at V and 7 bases at J; junction bases unmatched: 7. Looked up from germline, CDR1 is SNHLY and CDR2 is FYNNEI. CDR3 length equals 14 residues. In DNA form, the CDR3 reads TGTGCCAGCAGTGGACGACAGGGCGGACAGCCCCAGCATTTT. Translated, it gives CASSGRQGGQPQHF.

The V and J genes are TRBV28 and TRBJ1-1; 8 bases agree with TRBD1. Unmatched junction bases numbered 6, after V lost 4 bases and J lost 5 bases. The CDR3 spans 14 residues. In germline, CDR1 is MDHEN, CDR2 SYDVKM. CDR3 protein: CASSSTGAMTEAFF. CDR3 sequence (DNA): TGTGCCAGCAGTTCGACAGGGGCGATGACTGAAGCTTTCTTT.

The rearrangement joins TRBV7-9 to TRBJ1-4; D unresolved. Germline CDR1 reads SEHNR; CDR2 reads FQNEAQ (reference sequence). The ends were cut back, 1 base at V and 0 bases at J, with 6 bases in the middle. The CDR3 totals 15 residues. CDR3 residues: CASSLGSATNEKLFF. The CDR3 bases are TGTGCCAGCAGCTTAGGCTCAGCAACTAATGAAAAACTGTTTTTT.

The chain carries TRBV2 and TRBJ1-2, with 7 bases matching TRBD1. Germline trimming cut 4 bases from V and 3 bases from J; bases unmatched to any gene: 2. CDR1 and CDR2 (germline): SNHLY, FYNNEI. The CDR3 runs 13 residues. The DNA of the CDR3 is TGTGCCAGCAGTGGGGACAGCTACTATGGCTACACCTTC. Translated: CASSGDSYYGYTF.

The chain carries TRBV7-2 and TRBJ1-3, with TRBD1 as a possible D gene (6 bases). The CDR3 contains 16 residues. The germline V gene has CDR1 SGHTA and CDR2 FQGNSA. V lost 1 base and J lost 3, with 13 bases in between. CDR3 nucleotides: TGTGCCAGCAGCTTAGTGGGCGGGGGGCTTGGAAACACCATATATTTT. Protein product: CASSLVGGGLGNTIYF.

The chain couples TRBV19 to TRBJ2-3, with 13 bases that match TRBD2. CDR1 is LNHDA and CDR2 is SQIVND in the germline V gene (reference sequence). V shed 5 bases and J 2 bases; nucleotides not matched to a gene: 10. This CDR3 contains 18 residues. The CDR3 nucleotides are TGTGCCAGTAGTCTAAGGACTAGCGGGAGAGATATCACAGATACGCAGTATTTT. This codes for CASSLRTSGRDITDTQYF.

This clone was picked up many times. V and J are TRBV5-4 and TRBJ1-1; 9 bases fit TRBD1. Germline CDR1 and CDR2: SGHNT and YYREEE (reference sequence). There are 15 residues in the CDR3. The ends lost 3 bases at V and 0 bases at J; junction bases unmatched: 3. The CDR3 sequence: CASSSGQGLNTEAFF. The DNA of the CDR3 is TGTGCCAGCAGCTCGGGACAGGGATTGAACACTGAAGCTTTCTTT.

This clone was counted between two and nine times. The rearrangement links TRBV7-2 to TRBJ2-6, with a weak D call TRBD2 (6 bases). Germline V gene lookup returns CDR1 SGHTA and CDR2 FQGNSA. V lost 4 bases and J 2 bases, leaving 9 bases between the germline ends. The CDR3 loop spans 15 amino acids. CDR3 DNA: TGTGCCAGCAGCTGGAGGGTTACTGGGGCCAACGTCCTGACTTTC. Its translation is CASSWRVTGANVLTF.